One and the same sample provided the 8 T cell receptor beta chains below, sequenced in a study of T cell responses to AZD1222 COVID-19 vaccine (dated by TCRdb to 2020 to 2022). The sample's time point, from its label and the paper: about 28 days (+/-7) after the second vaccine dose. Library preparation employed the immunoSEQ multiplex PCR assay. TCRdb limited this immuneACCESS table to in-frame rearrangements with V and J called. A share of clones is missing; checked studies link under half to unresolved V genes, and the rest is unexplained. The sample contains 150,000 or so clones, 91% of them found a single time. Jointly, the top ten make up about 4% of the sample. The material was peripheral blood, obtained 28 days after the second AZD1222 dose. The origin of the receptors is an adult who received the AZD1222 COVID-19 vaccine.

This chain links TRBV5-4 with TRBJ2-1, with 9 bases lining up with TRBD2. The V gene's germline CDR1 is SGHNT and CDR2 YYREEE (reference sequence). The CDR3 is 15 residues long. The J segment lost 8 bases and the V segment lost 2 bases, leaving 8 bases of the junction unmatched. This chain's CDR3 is CASSFDASGKDEQFF. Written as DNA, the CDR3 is TGTGCCAGCAGCTTTGATGCTAGCGGGAAAGATGAGCAGTTCTTC. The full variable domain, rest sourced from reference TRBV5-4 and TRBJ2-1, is ETGVTQSPTHLIKTRGQQVTLRCSSQSGHNTVSWYQQALGQGPQFIFQYYREEENGRGNFPPRFSGLQFPNYSSELNVNALELDDSALYLCASSFDASGKDEQFFGPGTRLTVL.

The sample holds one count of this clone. Here the CDR3 reads CASKGGLGTDTQYF. In DNA form, the CDR3 reads TGTGCCAGCAAAGGGGGGCTCGGCACAGATACGCAGTATTTT. The chain recombines TRBV28 with TRBJ2-3; D may correspond to TRBD1 or TRBD2 (6 bases each). Germline V gene sequence: CDR1 MDHEN, CDR2 SYDVKM. The CDR3 is 14 residues long. Trimming stripped 7 bases from V and 1 base from J, with 12 bases between.

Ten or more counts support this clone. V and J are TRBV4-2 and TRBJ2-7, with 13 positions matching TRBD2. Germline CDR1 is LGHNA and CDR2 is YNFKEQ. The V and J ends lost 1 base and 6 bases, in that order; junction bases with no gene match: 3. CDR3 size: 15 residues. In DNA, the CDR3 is TGTGCCAGCAGCCAAGGGACTAGCGGGAGTAGCGAGCAGTACTTC. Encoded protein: CASSQGTSGSSEQYF.

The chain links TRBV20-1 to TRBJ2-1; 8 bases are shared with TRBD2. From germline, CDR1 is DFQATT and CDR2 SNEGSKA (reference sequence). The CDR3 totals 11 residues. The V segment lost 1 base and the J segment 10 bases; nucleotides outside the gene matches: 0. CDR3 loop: CSARGLAEQFF. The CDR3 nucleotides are TGCAGTGCTAGAGGACTAGCGGAGCAGTTCTTC.

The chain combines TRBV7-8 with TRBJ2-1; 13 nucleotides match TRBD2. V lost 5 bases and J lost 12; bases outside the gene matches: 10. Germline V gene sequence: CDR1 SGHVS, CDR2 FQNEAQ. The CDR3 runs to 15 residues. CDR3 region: CASSPGRTSGGGQFF. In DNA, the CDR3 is TGTGCCAGCAGCCCAGGTCGGACTAGCGGGGGAGGGCAGTTCTTC.

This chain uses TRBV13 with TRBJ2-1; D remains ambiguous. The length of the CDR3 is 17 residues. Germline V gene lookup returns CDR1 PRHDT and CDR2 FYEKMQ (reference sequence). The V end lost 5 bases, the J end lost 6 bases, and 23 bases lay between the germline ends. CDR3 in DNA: TGTGCCAGCAGCCAATCTGACCGGGCCCTCTCTTCCAATGAGCAGTTCTTC. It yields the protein CASSQSDRALSSNEQFF.

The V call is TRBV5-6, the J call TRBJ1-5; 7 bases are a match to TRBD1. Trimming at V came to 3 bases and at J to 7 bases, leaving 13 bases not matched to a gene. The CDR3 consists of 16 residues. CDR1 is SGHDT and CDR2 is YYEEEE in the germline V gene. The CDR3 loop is CASSSNTQGRGQPQHF. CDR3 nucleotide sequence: TGTGCCAGCAGCTCGAATACACAGGGGAGAGGGCAGCCCCAGCATTTT.

The CDR3: CASSQSGVKDREMNTEAFF. CDR3 DNA: TGCGCCAGCAGTCAATCAGGTGTGAAGGACAGGGAGATGAACACTGAAGCTTTCTTT. The V call is TRBV23-1, the J call TRBJ1-1; 8 nucleotides agree with TRBD1. TRBV23-1 falls under the ORF class, with uncertain function. This CDR3 has 19 amino acids. J was trimmed by 0 bases and V by 0 bases; bases with no gene match: 12.